This T cell receptor (beta chain) emerged from a study of vaccination effects on CD4 cells after COVID-19. Cells that had been cultured for 10 days were the source of isolated CD4+ T cells. Participants were given two doses of BNT162b2 or mRNA-1273 vaccine. IL-2 medium supplanted half the medium on days 3 and 7. V gave up 1 base and J gave up 6 bases, with 16 bases separating them. This CDR3 contains 15 residues. Germline lookup yields CDR1 LGHDT and CDR2 YNNKEL (reference sequence). TCRdb's table, derived via immunoSEQ multiplex PCR, lists solely in-frame clones and lacks some. The table has about 73,000 clones, about 73% seen once. Notes on this clone: What it binds is unknown.

The material sequenced was CD4+ T cells from PBMCs cultured without peptide, taken after COVID-19 vaccination. This chain joins TRBV3-1 (or the pseudogene TRBV3-2) and TRBJ2-7, with D possibly being TRBD2 (5 bases). The clonotype was recovered from a human donor who received a COVID-19 vaccine. The CDR3 is CASSQGLPPLAEQYV. The CDR3 nucleotides read TGTGCCAGCAGCCAAGGACTACCACCCTTGGCCGAGCAGTACGTC.